This is a list of T cell receptor beta chains from one sample in a study of memory CD4+ T cells and cytomegalovirus serostatus. The protocol was immunoSEQ multiplex PCR, while the TCRdb copy is restricted to in-frame clones and leaves out a portion. The sample records 48,000 or so clones, around 78% being singletons. Sequenced input: memory CD4+ T cells from blood. The receptors were gathered from an adult in good health and CMV-seronegative. The CDR3 runs from the conserved cysteine through the conserved F or W. Fields, in order: D gene, V gene, J gene, clone size, CDR3 protein, CDR3 DNA. A D gene is named only where the DNA matches it firmly. The size field is filled for only some rows; it gives once, few, many or a size class.

D gene: .; V gene: TRBV7-9; J gene: TRBJ1-1; clone size: few; CDR3 protein: CASSFLGRGAGTEAFF; CDR3 DNA: TGTGCCAGCAGCTTTCTTGGGCGGGGGGCAGGCACTGAAGCTTTCTTT
D gene: .; V gene: TRBV28; J gene: TRBJ1-2; clone size: .; CDR3 protein: CATTLGNSIGYTF; CDR3 DNA: TGTGCCACCACCCTGGGGAACAGTATAGGCTACACCTTC
D gene: .; V gene: TRBV28; J gene: TRBJ1-5; clone size: .; CDR3 protein: CASRQGPRQPQHF; CDR3 DNA: TGTGCCAGCAGGCAGGGACCAAGACAGCCCCAGCATTTT
D gene: .; V gene: TRBV19; J gene: TRBJ1-5; clone size: .; CDR3 protein: CASSRGDRSNQPQHF; CDR3 DNA: TGTGCCAGTAGTCGGGGAGACAGGAGCAATCAGCCCCAGCATTTT
D gene: TRBD2; V gene: TRBV7-2; J gene: TRBJ2-1; clone size: .; CDR3 protein: CASSLAGSGSPYNEQFF; CDR3 DNA: TGTGCCAGCAGCTTAGCGGGTAGCGGGAGTCCCTACAATGAGCAGTTCTTC
D gene: .; V gene: TRBV4-2; J gene: TRBJ1-3; clone size: .; CDR3 protein: CASSQAWGTGNTIYF; CDR3 DNA: TGTGCCAGCAGCCAAGCATGGGGGACTGGAAACACCATATATTTT
D gene: .; V gene: TRBV11-2; J gene: TRBJ1-2; clone size: .; CDR3 protein: CASSPVDLPGYTF; CDR3 DNA: TGTGCCAGCAGCCCCGTGGACCTACCAGGCTACACCTTC
D gene: .; V gene: TRBV20-1; J gene: TRBJ2-5; clone size: few; CDR3 protein: CSARVQETQYF; CDR3 DNA: TGCAGTGCTAGAGTCCAAGAGACCCAGTACTTC
D gene: TRBD1; V gene: TRBV30; J gene: TRBJ1-3; clone size: .; CDR3 protein: CAFGYGRTGLSGNTIYF; CDR3 DNA: TGTGCCTTTGGTTACGGTCGGACAGGGCTCTCTGGAAACACCATATATTTT
D gene: TRBD2; V gene: TRBV5-1; J gene: TRBJ2-3; clone size: .; CDR3 protein: CASSVRTSGGSTDTQYF; CDR3 DNA: TGCGCCAGCAGCGTCCGGACTAGCGGGGGTAGCACAGATACGCAGTATTTT
D gene: .; V gene: TRBV6-1; J gene: TRBJ2-7; clone size: .; CDR3 protein: CASSEVGGRVYEQYF; CDR3 DNA: TGTGCCAGCAGTGAAGTTGGGGGGCGAGTCTACGAGCAGTACTTC
D gene: .; V gene: TRBV30; J gene: TRBJ2-7; clone size: .; CDR3 protein: CAWDAGRRSYEQYF; CDR3 DNA: TGTGCCTGGGACGCAGGACGCCGCTCCTACGAGCAGTACTTC
D gene: .; V gene: TRBV7-2; J gene: TRBJ2-7; clone size: few; CDR3 protein: CASSLQKGVSYEQYF; CDR3 DNA: TGTGCCAGCAGCCTACAGAAAGGGGTCTCCTACGAGCAGTACTTC
D gene: .; V gene: TRBV6-5; J gene: TRBJ1-1; clone size: few; CDR3 protein: CASSYPQGEAFF; CDR3 DNA: TGTGCCAGCAGTTACCCCCAGGGGGAAGCTTTCTTT
D gene: TRBD1; V gene: TRBV28; J gene: TRBJ1-4; clone size: .; CDR3 protein: CASSFRGTGGEKLFF; CDR3 DNA: TGTGCCAGCAGCTTTAGGGGGACAGGGGGTGAAAAACTGTTTTTT
D gene: .; V gene: TRBV7-2; J gene: TRBJ2-3; clone size: .; CDR3 protein: CASSPPGLRGTDTQYF; CDR3 DNA: TGTGCCAGCAGCCCACCGGGGCTCAGGGGCACAGATACGCAGTATTTT
D gene: TRBD1; V gene: TRBV28; J gene: TRBJ2-7; clone size: .; CDR3 protein: CASSFPQTGYEQYF; CDR3 DNA: TGTGCCAGCAGTTTCCCCCAGACAGGGTACGAGCAGTACTTC
D gene: .; V gene: TRBV30; J gene: TRBJ1-3; clone size: .; CDR3 protein: CAWSVPDPGNTIYF; CDR3 DNA: TGTGCCTGGAGTGTACCGGATCCTGGAAACACCATATATTTT
D gene: .; V gene: TRBV20-1; J gene: TRBJ1-2; clone size: .; CDR3 protein: CSASKNYGYTF; CDR3 DNA: TGCAGTGCTTCAAAAAACTATGGCTACACCTTC
D gene: .; V gene: TRBV6-1; J gene: TRBJ1-2; clone size: .; CDR3 protein: CATPAGYYGYTF; CDR3 DNA: TGTGCCACCCCGGCGGGTTACTATGGCTACACCTTC
D gene: .; V gene: TRBV6-1; J gene: TRBJ2-7; clone size: .; CDR3 protein: CASSAPDPPYEQYF; CDR3 DNA: TGTGCCAGCAGTGCCCCCGATCCTCCCTACGAGCAGTACTTC
D gene: .; V gene: TRBV5-8; J gene: TRBJ1-2; clone size: .; CDR3 protein: CASSFGQNYGYTF; CDR3 DNA: TGTGCCAGCAGCTTCGGACAGAACTATGGCTACACCTTC